Sequencing of this TCR beta chain was carried out in a study of post-analysis software for immune sequencing data. Background on the study: Included among the disease courses, which were recorded for the cohort, were relapsing-remitting, secondary progressive and progressive-relapsing multiple sclerosis.

Tagging with unique molecular identifiers was a feature of the TCR beta cDNA libraries. Once about 0.95 to 10 million T cells were used, about half a million cDNA molecules resulted. TCRdb reprocessed the PCR reads with MiXCR, giving one entry per CDR3 protein. The table records approximately 150,000 distinct CDR3 sequences, 30% of them present only once. There are many counts of this clonotype. Its antigen is still unknown. Study-wide results and caveats: About 5 TRBV segments were significantly more frequent in patients than in controls. TRBV5-6, TRBV5-1 and TRBV20-1 were among these segments. Same-batch preparations were strongly co-clustered by F measure. Normalized Chao1 diversity was significantly reduced in patients versus controls.

The CDR3 totals 15 residues. Trimming took 0 bases from V and 0 from J, leaving 7 bases between them. The germline CDR1 and CDR2 sequences are SGDLS and YYNGEE. The rearrangement links TRBV9 to TRBJ2-1; D call uncertain. The source is a girl aged 10 to 17 with multiple sclerosis. The specimen sequenced was blood. CDR3 bases: TGTGCCAGCAGCGTAGACGACGTCTCCTACAATGAGCAGTTCTTC. This codes for CASSVDDVSYNEQFF. Variable domain in full (rest from reference TRBV9 and TRBJ2-1): DSGVTQTPKHLITATGQRVTLRCSPRSGDLSVYWYQQSLDQGLQFLIQYYNGEERAKGNILERFSAQQFPDLHSELNLSSLELGDSALYFCASSVDDVSYNEQFFGPGTRLTVL.